What follows describes a single T cell receptor (beta chain). This clonotype was counted many times. No antigen is known for it. Base qualities are missing; no much larger clone stands one base away. Its CDR3 holds 11 amino acids, cysteine through phenylalanine. Only the CDR3 portion is preserved as DNA: 33 bases, with reading frame beginning at the first base. V drops 8 bases and J drops 11 bases, leaving 15 bases in between. Sequences SGHTA (CDR1) and FQGNSA (CDR2) are obtained from the germline V gene. The data were taken from a study of T cells in Graves' hyperthyroidism and ophthalmopathy (dated by TCRdb to about 2019). Notes on the research overall: Peripheral blood was collected at initial diagnosis, before any treatment. To identify TCR V-J signatures that set the groups apart, the researchers used a discovery cohort of 100 patients, made up of some 41 with Graves' ophthalmopathy and about 59 with stable Graves' hyperthyroidism. Prospective prediction of ophthalmopathy was tested in an independent validation cohort of fewer than 20 hyperthyroidism patients and 17 patients who later progressed to ophthalmopathy. Once sampling was done, hyperthyroidism patients were given methimazole at a starting dose of 30 mg daily, whereas ophthalmopathy patients were given high-dose intravenous methylprednisolone. The 90 or so discovery patients were randomly split 7:3 into training and test sets. TCR Vbeta CDR3 sequencing of approximately 140 peripheral blood samples (about 45 ophthalmopathy, about 80 hyperthyroidism and roughly 17 progressor patients) is reported in the paper. In addition, the study compared T-cell repertoires in thyroid tissue and in blood from 6 or 7 Graves' hyperthyroidism patients. What the authors observed across the whole study: In validation, progression to ophthalmopathy was predicted by the model with roughly 71% sensitivity and about 72% specificity, a median of roughly 6 months before onset. Most expanded thyroid clonotypes (frequency above 0.001) were also detected in blood, a finding suggesting that blood repertoires may reflect thyroid immune responses. A model built on a 13 V-J signature distinguished ophthalmopathy from stable hyperthyroidism, reaching roughly 88% sensitivity and 81.08% specificity in cross-validation and 80%/75% in testing. No statistical method was used to set the sample size in advance, and investigators knew the group allocation.

Stable Graves' hyperthyroidism was defined as no progression to ophthalmopathy during 18 months of follow-up. Hyperthyroidism patients were newly diagnosed, had a disease duration of under 2 months, and were aged 18 to 65 years. Any patient with an uncontrolled infection, another autoimmune disease, pregnancy or lactation was excluded. Diagnoses relied on clinical symptoms, serum thyroxine and TRAb, thyroid ultrasound and orbital computed tomography. Ficoll-Paque density gradient centrifugation was used to isolate PBMCs from around 9.1 ml of fresh peripheral blood. Total RNA was extracted using Trizol reagent, and RNA quality was assessed on an Agilent 2100 Bioanalyzer. TCR beta CDR3 regions were amplified from RNA transcripts. For the first round of RT-PCR on the TCR CDR3, the HTBI primer set was used together with the Qiagen OneStep RT-PCR kit. Libraries were constructed in a second round of multiplex PCR, after which size selection and purification were carried out. Libraries were sequenced paired-end with 100 bp reads on an Illumina HiSeq2000. The original methods were these. SOAPnuke was used to process the raw data, removing reads that contained adapters or uncalled bases, had a mean Phred below 15, or lacked an exact match to the constant primer or identifier. High-quality paired reads were merged using COPE v1.2.5, and each unique nucleotide sequence was defined as a clonotype. MiTCR v1.1 was used to align clonotypes to the IMGT TRBV, TRBD and TRBJ reference segments. Analysis was restricted to V-J combinations with a frequency above 0.0001, which covered roughly 99% of repertoires. A TCS score was defined as the ratio between F50 (clonal expansion) and ExV (chaos), using BLOSUM62-based TCRdist between CDR3 peptides within each V-J. Welch's t-statistics and random forest reduced around 510 V-J features to 10 to 15, which were used in a naive Bayes classifier (R e1071). In TCRdb, the public reads were trimmed at Q25 with fastp and aligned with MiXCR, with productive beta chains retained. Rows matching on CDR3 protein sequence are summarized as one entry with the most common DNA and genes. The V and J calls here are based on TCRdb, not the publication. The table for this sample lists approximately 740,000 distinct CDR3 sequences; approximately 15% of them were counted only once. The top ten clones comprise 10% to 13% of the sample.

The receptor comes from a young woman with Graves' hyperthyroidism. This chain is built from TRBV7-2 and TRBJ1-1; the D region possibly corresponds to TRBD1 (6 bases align). The specimen sequenced was blood. The DNA is as follows: TGTGCCAGCGGGGGCTCGGGGTGGGCTTTCTTT. This codes for CASGGSGWAFF. The variable domain in full, with residues beyond the CDR3 obtained from the reference TRBV7-2 and TRBJ1-1 genes, is GAGVSQSPSNKVTEKGKDVELRCDPISGHTALYWYRQSLGQGLEFLIYFQGNSAPDKSGLPSDRFSAERTGGSVSTLTIQRTQQEDSAVYLCASGGSGWAFFGQGTRLTVV.